The 2 T cell receptor beta chains given below trace back to one sample, sequenced in a study of T cell responses to AZD1222 COVID-19 vaccine. Repertoires were generated with immunoSEQ multiplex PCR, while TCRdb's copy carries only in-frame clones and drops some. The table records some 150,000 clones, about 93% of them present only once. The source was peripheral blood, collected on day 0 of AZD1222 vaccination. These receptors originate from an adult in good health.

The V gene is TRBV20-1, the J gene TRBJ2-1; D uncertain. Germline V gene data show CDR1 as DFQATT and CDR2 as SNEGSKA (reference sequence). V lost 3 bases and J 7 bases, leaving 13 bases between the germline ends. This CDR3 has 13 residues. This CDR3 is CSASRPPQNEQFF. Written as DNA, the CDR3 is TGCAGTGCTAGTCGCCCCCCCCAGAATGAGCAGTTCTTC.

V is TRBV28 and J is TRBJ1-1, with D unclear. The CDR3 consists of 13 residues. V was pared by 3 bases and J by 1 base, with 6 bases between. Per the germline V gene, CDR1 is MDHEN and CDR2 is SYDVKM. For the CDR3, the DNA is TGTGCCAGCAGTTTGGCAGAGAACACTGAAGCTTTCTTT. Its protein product is CASSLAENTEAFF. The variable domain in full, completed from reference TRBV28 and TRBJ1-1, reads DVKVTQSSRYLVKRTGEKVFLECVQDMDHENMFWYRQDPGLGLRLIYFSYDVKMKEKGDIPEGYSVSREKKERFSLILESASTNQTSMYLCASSLAENTEAFFGQGTRLTVV.